Listed here are 8 T cell receptor beta chains from one sample, sequenced in a study of T cell responses to AZD1222 COVID-19 vaccine. Here immunoSEQ multiplex PCR was the method, and the copy in TCRdb shows in-frame clones only, minus some. This table has some 150,000 clones, 90% appearing once. The sample here was peripheral blood, taken on day 0 of AZD1222 vaccination. These receptors were collected from an adult in good health.

V and J are TRBV9 and TRBJ2-4; tentatively, D is TRBD1 (5 bases). V was trimmed by 3 bases and J by 9 bases, leaving 19 bases between them. Germline V gene sequence: CDR1 SGDLS, CDR2 YYNGEE. CDR3 length: 15 residues. The CDR3 is CASSASGHSQGIQYF. The CDR3 DNA reads TGTGCCAGCAGCGCGAGTGGCCATAGCCAGGGCATTCAGTACTTC.

The chain joins TRBV6-2 or TRBV6-3 to TRBJ1-1; D is perhaps TRBD1 (6 bases). Per the germline V gene, CDR1 is MNHEY and CDR2 is SVGEGT. V lost 4 bases and J lost 2, with 14 bases in between. The CDR3 is 15 residues long. CDR3 DNA sequence: TGTGCCAGCAGTTCCCCGCCAGGGGTAAACACTGAAGCTTTCTTT. This gives the protein CASSSPPGVNTEAFF.

The chain uses TRBV27 and TRBJ1-4; D ambiguous. Per the germline V gene, CDR1 is MNHEY and CDR2 is SMNVEV (reference sequence). The CDR3 runs to 15 residues. Trimming cost V 3 bases and J 1 base, with 9 bases left between them. CDR3 coding DNA: TGTGCCAGCAGTTTTGTGGAGGGAACTAATGAAAAACTGTTTTTT. Amino acid sequence: CASSFVEGTNEKLFF.

V gene TRBV13 combines with J gene TRBJ1-3, with a tentative D call TRBD1 (5 bases). V was pared by 7 bases and J by 4 bases, with 14 bases between. Looked up from germline, CDR1 is PRHDT and CDR2 is FYEKMQ (reference sequence). This CDR3 contains 14 residues. CDR3 nucleotide sequence: TGTGCCAGCACCAAAAGGGGAAGGGGAAACACCATATATTTT. It is translated as CASTKRGRGNTIYF.

The chain is built from TRBV19 and TRBJ1-1; a possible D gene is TRBD1 (6 bases). Germline V CDR1 and CDR2: LNHDA, SQIVND (reference sequence). This CDR3 contains 13 residues. The V gene lost 4 bases and the J gene lost 10 bases, with 16 bases spanning the gap. The CDR3 DNA is TGTGCCAGTAGTACCCACGGGGGGGGCGGAGCTTTCTTT. This gives the protein CASSTHGGGGAFF.

This chain joins TRBV6-1 and TRBJ2-7, with D possibly TRBD1 on 6 matching bases. The CDR3 length is 17 residues. Per the germline V gene, CDR1 is MNHNS and CDR2 is SASEGT. The V end lost 3 bases, the J end lost 1 base, and 19 bases lay between the germline ends. The CDR3 region has the DNA TGTGCCAGCAGTGACCTCTCCCCCAGGGGCGATTCCTACGAGCAGTACTTC. Translating it yields CASSDLSPRGDSYEQYF.

V and J are TRBV5-6 and TRBJ2-1; the D is unclear. Trimming took 1 base from V and 6 from J, leaving 14 bases between them. CDR3 length: 15 amino acids. Germline CDR1 and CDR2: SGHDT and YYEEEE. CDR3 nucleotides: TGTGCCAGCAGCTTGTGGTCTACCTTAGTCAATGAGCAGTTCTTC. Its translation is CASSLWSTLVNEQFF.

The V call is TRBV11-3, the J call TRBJ1-1; D not resolved. This CDR3 is 14 amino acids long. Trimming took off 6 bases at V and 0 bases at J, with 11 bases between the two ends. Per the germline V gene, CDR1 is SGHNT and CDR2 is YENEEA. As DNA, the CDR3 is TGTGCCAGCAGTCGCGTCACAGTGAACACTGAAGCTTTCTTT. It specifies CASSRVTVNTEAFF.